This TCR beta chain was profiled in a study of cytomegalovirus exposure and HLA in healthy donors. The germline V gene has CDR1 ENHRY and CDR2 SYGVKD. The V segment lost 5 bases and the J segment 8 bases; nucleotides outside the gene matches: 12. This CDR3 has 15 residues. About this clone: Its antigen is not identified.

Study-level points and caveats: An observed cluster of highly shared sequence variants was recorded as a likely sequencing artifact. Of the V segments, some could not be distinguished, including TRBV6-2 and TRBV6-3, and were excluded. HLA-A and HLA-B allele assignments for most subjects were reportedly predicted accurately using TCR beta sequences. Researchers counted roughly 160 TCR beta chains as cytomegalovirus-associated.

PCR primers comprised 60 Vbeta and 13 Jbeta primers. Data came from immunoSEQ multiplex PCR; TCRdb stores just in-frame clones and leaves some out. This table holds around 150,000 clones, 60% to 80% found once. The sequence was obtained from a woman aged 50 to 65 in good health and CMV-seropositive. The sequenced sample was PBMCs. The chain couples TRBV10-3 to TRBJ2-5, with TRBD2 matching 9 bases. The CDR3 DNA reads TGTGCCATCAGTAATCCGGGACTAGCCATTAAAACCCAGTACTTC. Translation: CAISNPGLAIKTQYF.